Each of the 6 T cell receptor beta chains below was sequenced from the same sample in a study of blood T cells in healthy people across ages. Primed by a sample-barcoded 5' primer and a J-beta primer mix, a second PCR proceeded for about 7 to 11 cycles. A single record per CDR3 protein comes from TCRdb applying MiXCR to the 5' RACE reads. This sample yields around 1,800,000 distinct CDR3 sequences, of which about two fifths are seen a single time; roughly 24% belongs to the top ten. Sequencing was done on a sample of blood. The receptors derive from a human donor in good health.

This clonotype occurred a few times. The rearrangement uses TRBV6-1 and TRBJ2-1; 8 bases are shared with TRBD2. Germline V gene lookup returns CDR1 MNHNS and CDR2 SASEGT. The CDR3 runs 14 residues. Trimming cost V 5 bases and J 5 bases; bases outside gene matches: 5. CDR3 DNA: TGTGCCAGCAGTCGCCATAGCGGGGACAATGAGCAGTTCTTC. Its translation: CASSRHSGDNEQFF.

In this sample, this clonotype turned up a few times. The chain joins TRBV7-9 to TRBJ2-5; D not certain. Trimming took off 5 bases at V and 2 bases at J, with 12 bases between the two ends. The CDR3 extends over 14 amino acids. Germline assignment: CDR1 SEHNR and CDR2 FQNEAQ (reference sequence). This CDR3 reads CASSKVGSQETQYF. The CDR3, as DNA: TGTGCCAGCAGCAAAGTCGGGTCTCAAGAGACCCAGTACTTC.

J is TRBJ1-4 and V is TRBV7-2; 7 bases map to TRBD1. The germline V gene has CDR1 SGHTA and CDR2 FQGNSA. Germline trimming cut 0 bases from V and 8 bases from J; bases unmatched to any gene: 6. The CDR3 is 15 amino acids. The CDR3 is CASSLAWETGEKLFF. CDR3 coding DNA: TGTGCCAGCAGCTTAGCCTGGGAGACAGGGGAAAAACTGTTTTTT.

The chain links TRBV24-1 to TRBJ1-5; TRBD1 matches at 9 bases. CDR1 is KGHDR, CDR2 SFDVKD, per germline. This CDR3 has 14 residues. Germline trimming cut 4 bases from V and 7 bases from J; bases unmatched to any gene: 4. CDR3: CATSEGGQGQPQHF. In DNA form, the CDR3 reads TGTGCCACCAGTGAGGGGGGACAGGGCCAGCCCCAGCATTTT.

Comment on this clonotype: A junction end diverges from the germline sequence, so it may reflect a read error. The chain couples TRBV3-1 to TRBJ2-3, with D uncertain. Germline lookup yields CDR1 LGHDT and CDR2 YNNKEL (reference sequence). This CDR3 contains 12 residues. Here the CDR3 DNA reads TGTGCCGGCAGCTGGAGTGGGGATACGCAGTATTTT. Translating it yields CAGSWSGDTQYF.

This clonotype appeared many times. The rearrangement joins TRBV27 to TRBJ2-7; D unresolved. Trimming shortened V by 8 bases and J by 2 bases, and 13 bases separated the two germline ends. The CDR3 length is 13 residues. Germline V lookup: CDR1 MNHEY, CDR2 SMNVEV (reference sequence). DNA of the CDR3: TGTGCCAGCCGTCCGGAGTTGACCTACGAGCAGTACTTC. As protein: CASRPELTYEQYF.